Presented here are 8 T cell receptor beta chains from one specimen sequenced in a study of blood T cell repertoires in COVID-19. Generated by immunoSEQ multiplex PCR, the TCRdb table keeps only in-frame clones and is missing some. The sample has under 250,000 clones; more than 65% are singletons. Specimen: peripheral blood. The receptors originated from a woman in her 30s who had recovered from COVID-19.

This chain joins TRBV25-1 and TRBJ2-5; 8 bases agree with TRBD1. This CDR3 has 16 amino acids. V gave up 0 bases and J gave up 5 bases; unmatched junction bases: 8. In germline, CDR1 is MGHDK, CDR2 SYGVNS. The chain's CDR3 is CASSEYGRRDRETQYF. CDR3 sequence (DNA): TGTGCCAGCAGTGAATATGGGCGGCGGGACAGGGAGACCCAGTACTTC.

The CDR3 reads CASSLSLAGPVWVNEQFF. DNA for the CDR3: TGTGCCAGCAGTTTGAGTCTAGCGGGCCCGGTTTGGGTCAATGAGCAGTTCTTC. The chain links TRBV28 to TRBJ2-1, with TRBD2 matching 8 bases. Trimming removed 3 bases from V and 6 bases from J; junction bases left unmatched: 16. The V gene's germline CDR1 is MDHEN and CDR2 SYDVKM. The CDR3 is 18 residues long.

The chain has TRBV3-1 (or the pseudogene TRBV3-2) and TRBJ1-1; a weak D match, TRBD1 (5 bases). Germline V gene sequence: CDR1 LGHDT, CDR2 YNNKEL (reference sequence). V lost 3 bases, J lost 4 bases, and 12 bases lay in between. The CDR3 has 14 amino acids. CDR3: CASSHLREGTEAFF. CDR3 coding DNA: TGTGCCAGCAGCCACCTCAGGGAAGGCACTGAAGCTTTCTTT.

This chain connects TRBV30 to TRBJ1-1; 7 nucleotides align to TRBD1. V was clipped by 2 bases and J by 1 base; unmatched bases: 1. The CDR3 is 13 amino acids. Germline V lookup: CDR1 GTSNPN, CDR2 SVGIG (reference sequence). This CDR3 reads CAWSRQGNTEAFF. As DNA, the CDR3 is TGTGCCTGGAGTAGACAGGGGAACACTGAAGCTTTCTTT.

The chain links TRBV7-9 to TRBJ1-2; TRBD1 matches 11 bases. V shed 4 bases, J shed 2 bases, and the junction held 0 bases outside the gene matches. Germline CDR1 is SEHNR and CDR2 is FQNEAQ (reference sequence). This CDR3 comprises 14 residues. CDR3 residues: CASSWDRGNYGYTF. DNA of the CDR3: TGTGCCAGCAGCTGGGACAGGGGGAACTATGGCTACACCTTC.

The V and J genes are TRBV5-1 and TRBJ1-4, with no clear D. The CDR3 extends over 16 amino acids. Germline-derived CDR1 and CDR2 are SGHRS and YFSETQ. V was trimmed by 2 bases and J by 6 bases, leaving 17 bases between them. CDR3 nucleotides: TGCGCCAGCAGCTTTCAGGCGGGCTATCGGGATGAAAAACTGTTTTTT. The encoded protein is CASSFQAGYRDEKLFF.

The chain employs TRBV30 and TRBJ2-2; 13 nucleotides agree with TRBD2. The J segment lost 6 bases and the V segment lost 4 bases, leaving 14 bases of the junction unmatched. Germline V gives CDR1 GTSNPN, CDR2 SVGIG (reference sequence). The length of the CDR3 is 18 residues. The CDR3 DNA follows: TGTGCCTGGACCAAAAGACGGACTAGCGGGAGCGAGGCCGGGGAGCTGTTTTTT. It codes for CAWTKRRTSGSEAGELFF.

The V call is TRBV24-1, the J call TRBJ2-5, with 7 bases aligning to TRBD1. This CDR3 has 15 residues. Germline V gives CDR1 KGHDR, CDR2 SFDVKD. V gave up 2 bases and J gave up 1 base; unmatched junction bases: 3. The CDR3 nucleotides read TGTGCCACCAGTGATTCCGGGACAGCCCAAGAGACCCAGTACTTC. Its translation is CATSDSGTAQETQYF.